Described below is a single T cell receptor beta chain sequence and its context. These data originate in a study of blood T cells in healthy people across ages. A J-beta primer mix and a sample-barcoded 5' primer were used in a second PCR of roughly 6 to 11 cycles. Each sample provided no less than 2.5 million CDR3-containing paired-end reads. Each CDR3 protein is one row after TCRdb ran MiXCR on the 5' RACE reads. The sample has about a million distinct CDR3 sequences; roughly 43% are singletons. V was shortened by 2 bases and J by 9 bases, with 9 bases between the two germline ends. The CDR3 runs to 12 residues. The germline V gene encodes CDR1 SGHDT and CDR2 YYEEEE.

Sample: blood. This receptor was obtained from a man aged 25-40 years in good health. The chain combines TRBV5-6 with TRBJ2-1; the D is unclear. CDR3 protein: CASSFQESEQFF. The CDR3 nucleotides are TGTGCCAGCAGCTTCCAGGAGTCTGAGCAGTTCTTC.